This TCR beta chain was sequenced for a study of CD8+CD57+ T cells in acquired aplastic anemia. The template for TCR beta VDJ and CDR3 sequence profiling was genomic DNA. A single record per CDR3 protein comes from TCRdb applying MiXCR to the reads. The data hold approximately 150,000 distinct CDR3 sequences, with about 45% observed a single time. This CDR3 spans 16 amino acids. The V segment lost 4 bases and the J segment 4 bases; nucleotides outside the gene matches: 5. Germline lookup yields CDR1 SGHAT and CDR2 FQDESV (reference sequence). Sequencing was done on patients that had shown CD8+CD57+ cell expansion by flow cytometry.

Sample: sorted CD4+, CD8+, or CD8+CD57+ T cells (not recorded which) from PBMCs. This clonotype was obtained from a human donor with aplastic anemia. The V call is TRBV11-1, the J call TRBJ2-2, with 11 bases identical to TRBD2. The CDR3: CASSSASGGSTGELFF. CDR3 in DNA: TGTGCCAGCAGCTCGGCTAGCGGGGGGTCCACCGGGGAGCTGTTTTTT. The entire variable domain, with the rest obtained from reference TRBV11-1 and TRBJ2-2, is as follows: EAEVAQSPRYKITEKSQAVAFWCDPISGHATLYWYRQILGQGPELLVQFQDESVVDDSQLPKDRFSAERLKGVDSTLKIQPAELGDSAMYLCASSSASGGSTGELFFGEGSRLTVL.